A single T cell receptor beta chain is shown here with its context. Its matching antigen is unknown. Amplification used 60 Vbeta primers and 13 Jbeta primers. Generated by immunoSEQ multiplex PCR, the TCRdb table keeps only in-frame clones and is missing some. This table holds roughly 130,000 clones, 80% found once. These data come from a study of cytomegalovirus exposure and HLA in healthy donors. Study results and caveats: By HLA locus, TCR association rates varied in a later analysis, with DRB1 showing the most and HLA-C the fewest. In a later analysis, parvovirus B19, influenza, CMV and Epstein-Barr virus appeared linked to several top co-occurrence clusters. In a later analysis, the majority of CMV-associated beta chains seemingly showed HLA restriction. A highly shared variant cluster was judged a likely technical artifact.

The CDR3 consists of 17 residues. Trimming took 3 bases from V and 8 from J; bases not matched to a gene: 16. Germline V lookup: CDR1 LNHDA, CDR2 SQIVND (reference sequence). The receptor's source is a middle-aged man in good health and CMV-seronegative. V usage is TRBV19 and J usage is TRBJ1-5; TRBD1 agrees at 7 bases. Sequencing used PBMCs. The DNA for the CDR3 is TGTGCCAGTAGTATGACCTTCGGCACAGGGACAGCCAAGCCCCAGCATTTT. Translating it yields CASSMTFGTGTAKPQHF.